What follows are 22 T cell receptor beta chains derived from one specimen sequenced in a study of regulatory T cells in long-lasting Graves disease. Sample time point: persistent/refractory GD, antithyroid drugs over 5 years with positive TRAb. After RNA was extracted from PBMCs, the TCR library was made from it. Arm-PCR of CDR3 regions with iRepertoire HTBI primers generated TCR beta libraries. Each CDR3 protein gets one entry after TCRdb re-called the multiplex PCR reads with MiXCR. The repertoire holds 400,000 to 450,000 distinct CDR3 sequences, roughly a quarter seen once, with around 26% in the top ten. The input for sequencing was peripheral blood mononuclear cells (PBMCs), taken when the disease was refractory, from a patient treated with antithyroid drugs. These receptors came from a female donor with Graves disease.

This clonotype showed up just a few times. The chain carries TRBV7-9 and TRBJ1-1; D may be TRBD1 (5 bases). Germline assignment: CDR1 SEHNR and CDR2 FQNEAQ (reference sequence). The germline V and J ends were trimmed by 5 bases and 1 base, with 20 bases remaining between them. The CDR3 runs 17 residues. This CDR3 reads CASSPDGTLAKNTEAFF. As DNA, the CDR3 is TGTGCCAGCAGCCCTGATGGGACGCTCGCCAAGAACACTGAAGCTTTCTTT.

This clonotype has a count of ten or more. V gene TRBV20-1 combines with J gene TRBJ2-7; D remains unclear. The CDR3 length is 14 residues. V lost 0 bases and J 4 bases, leaving 13 bases between the germline ends. Germline V gene lookup returns CDR1 DFQATT and CDR2 SNEGSKA (reference sequence). CDR3 in DNA: TGCAGTGCTAGAGATCGAGCCCTACATTACGAGCAGTACTTC. This sequence encodes CSARDRALHYEQYF.

The chain carries TRBV3-1 and TRBJ2-2; D remains unclear. CDR3 length equals 15 residues. The germline V gene has CDR1 LGHDT and CDR2 YNNKEL (reference sequence). V was shortened by 1 base and J by 4 bases, with 10 bases between the two germline ends. CDR3 sequence: CASSQGSVLTGELFF. CDR3 DNA: TGTGCCAGCAGCCAAGGGTCAGTGCTCACCGGGGAGCTGTTTTTT.

The chain has TRBV6-2 or TRBV6-3 and TRBJ2-5; 14 positions agree with TRBD2. The CDR3 has 17 amino acids. V lost 6 bases and J lost 2; bases outside the gene matches: 8. The germline V gene encodes CDR1 MNHEY and CDR2 SVGEGT. CDR3 in DNA: TGTGCCAGCAGCCCAAGACTAGCGGGAGGGTGGCAAGAGACCCAGTACTTC. Protein sequence: CASSPRLAGGWQETQYF.

V gene TRBV16 combines with J gene TRBJ1-2; D gene uncertain. CDR3 length: 14 amino acids. Trimming removed 4 bases from V and 4 bases from J, with 13 bases in between. The germline gives CDR1 KGHSY, CDR2 FQNENV. CDR3 sequence reads: CASSLPWTGYGYTF. The DNA of the CDR3 is TGTGCCAGCAGCCTCCCCTGGACGGGCTATGGCTACACCTTC.

J is TRBJ2-2 and V is TRBV27; no reliable D call. The CDR3 consists of 14 residues. Germline CDR1 reads MNHEY; CDR2 reads SMNVEV (reference sequence). The V end lost 7 bases, the J end lost 1 base, and 10 bases lay between the germline ends. The CDR3 DNA reads as TGTGCCAGCACCCTCCAGGTGAACACCGGGGAGCTGTTTTTT. It is translated as CASTLQVNTGELFF.

There are many counts of this clonotype. The CDR3 bases are TGTGCCAGCAGCTTGGGACTAGCGGGCGAGCAGTACTTC. Its translation: CASSLGLAGEQYF. This chain links TRBV7-2 with TRBJ2-7; 12 bases agree with TRBD2. The CDR3 is 13 residues long. V lost 3 bases and J lost 6; bases outside the gene matches: 0. Germline V gene data show CDR1 as SGHTA and CDR2 as FQGNSA. The full variable domain, in which reference TRBV7-2 and TRBJ2-7 provide the parts outside the CDR3, is GAGVSQSPSNKVTEKGKDVELRCDPISGHTALYWYRQSLGQGLEFLIYFQGNSAPDKSGLPSDRFSAERTGGSVSTLTIQRTQQEDSAVYLCASSLGLAGEQYFGPGTRLTVT.

On this clonotype: This sequence may be a read error, since a much larger clone differs from it by one base. Since no conserved phenylalanine or tryptophan closes the CDR3, a read error is the likely cause. The chain carries TRBV20-1 and TRBJ1-2; D is possibly TRBD1 (6 bases). V was cut by 4 bases and J by 6 bases, with 15 bases left in between. The CDR3 is made up of 13 amino acids. Germline CDR1 and CDR2: DFQATT and SNEGSKA (reference sequence). CDR3 in DNA: TGCAGTGCTACCCACTACAGGGATAATGGCTACACCCTC. It translates to CSATHYRDNGYTL.

This clonotype turned up a few times. The chain has TRBV10-3 and TRBJ1-1, with D uncertain. Germline V lookup: CDR1 ENHRY, CDR2 SYGVKD. This CDR3 is built from 13 residues. Deletions cut 10 bases from V and 3 bases from J, with 15 bases between. Here the CDR3 DNA reads TGTGCCAACCAACGGTCCGGCGACACTGAAGCTTTCTTT. It is translated as CANQRSGDTEAFF.

The V gene is TRBV5-1, the J gene TRBJ1-4, with 9 positions matching TRBD1. J was trimmed by 1 base and V by 4 bases; bases with no gene match: 2. This CDR3 region has 15 residues. CDR1 is SGHRS and CDR2 is YFSETQ in the germline V gene. The CDR3 region is CASSKGQGTNEKLFF. For the CDR3, the DNA is TGCGCCAGCAGCAAGGGACAGGGAACTAATGAAAAACTGTTTTTT.

This clonotype was counted only a few times. This chain links TRBV3-1 with TRBJ2-7; D is unclear. CDR3 length: 14 amino acids. The germline CDR1 and CDR2 sequences are LGHDT and YNNKEL (reference sequence). Between the trimmed V and J ends, which lost 4 bases and 1 base, there was a span of 11 bases. The CDR3 DNA follows: TGTGCCAGCAGCCCCCAGATCGGTTCCTACGAGCAGTACTTC. Protein sequence: CASSPQIGSYEQYF.

The chain recombines TRBV2 with TRBJ1-1, with D perhaps matching TRBD1 (5 bases). Germline V CDR1 and CDR2: SNHLY, FYNNEI. V gave up 2 bases and J gave up 0 bases, with 13 bases separating them. The CDR3 consists of 16 residues. CDR3 sequence: CASSEFPGTVNTEAFF. The CDR3 coding sequence is TGTGCCAGCAGTGAATTTCCCGGGACTGTGAACACTGAAGCTTTCTTT.

V gene TRBV5-1 combines with J gene TRBJ2-6; D possibly corresponds to TRBD1 (6 bases). Germline V gene lookup returns CDR1 SGHRS and CDR2 YFSETQ. This CDR3 contains 18 residues. Trimming cost V 0 bases and J 0 bases, with 13 bases left between them. The CDR3 loop is CASSLVGTGISGANVLTF. CDR3 in DNA: TGCGCCAGCAGCTTGGTAGGTACAGGGATCTCTGGGGCCAACGTCCTGACTTTC.

The chain employs TRBV30 and TRBJ2-7; 8 bases line up with TRBD1. The CDR3 has 14 residues. The germline V gene encodes CDR1 GTSNPN and CDR2 SVGIG (reference sequence). The ends lost 8 bases at V and 1 base at J; junction bases unmatched: 10. CDR3 sequence: CAGHIQGESYEQYF. CDR3 nucleotide sequence: TGTGCCGGTCACATACAGGGGGAATCCTACGAGCAGTACTTC.

This clonotype occurred many times. This chain links TRBV28 with TRBJ1-6; the D is unclear. Germline CDR1 reads MDHEN; CDR2 reads SYDVKM. This CDR3 has 15 amino acids. Trimming pared 8 bases from V and 9 bases from J, leaving 20 bases between. As DNA, the CDR3 is TGTGCCAGCTCGTCATCGACGGGTAGTGTTTCACCCCTCCACTTT. As protein: CASSSSTGSVSPLHF.

As regards this clonotype: Mismatch with germline at one junction end may stem from a read error. The CDR3 nucleotides are TGTGCCAGCAGCACGTCAGGGGGCATCGGTGGCTACACCTTC. Its translation: CASSTSGGIGGYTF. The J gene is TRBJ1-2, the V gene TRBV5-1, with 8 bases identical to TRBD1. Germline V gene sequence: CDR1 SGHRS, CDR2 YFSETQ. There are 14 residues in the CDR3.

This rearrangement joins TRBV29-1 to TRBJ2-7, with unresolved D. V was clipped by 6 bases and J by 0 bases, with 18 bases between them. CDR1 SQVTM and CDR2 ANQGSEA come from the germline V gene. This CDR3 comprises 15 residues. CDR3 coding DNA: TGCAGCGTCATATCAAGAGCGAGTCCCTCCTACGAGCAGTACTTC. Translation gives CSVISRASPSYEQYF.

This clonotype was detected many times. The chain is built from TRBV28 and TRBJ2-7; perhaps TRBD2 as D (6 bases). The V gene lost 5 bases and the J gene lost 2 bases, with 13 bases spanning the gap. The CDR3 contains 14 residues. CDR1 MDHEN and CDR2 SYDVKM come from the germline V gene. CDR3 DNA sequence: TGTGCCAGCAGTGGAGGGACGCTCACCTACGAGCAGTACTTC. Its protein product is CASSGGTLTYEQYF.

There are many counts of this clonotype. The V gene is TRBV10-3, the J gene TRBJ2-7, with D possibly being TRBD2 (6 bases). Germline CDR1 is ENHRY and CDR2 is SYGVKD. Trimming removed 6 bases from V and 0 bases from J, with 12 bases in between. There are 14 residues in the CDR3. As DNA, the CDR3 is TGTGCCATCAGGGGCGTCGGGAGCTCCTACGAGCAGTACTTC. Translated, it gives CAIRGVGSSYEQYF.

This clonotype has a count of ten or more. J is TRBJ2-5 and V is TRBV6-1, with D perhaps assigned TRBD1 or TRBD2 (5 bases each). CDR1 is MNHNS and CDR2 is SASEGT in the germline V gene. The V end lost 10 bases, the J end lost 1 base, and 19 bases lay between the germline ends. This CDR3 has 15 amino acids. CDR3 protein: CATLGLGERQETQYF. As DNA, the CDR3 is TGTGCCACCCTCGGATTGGGGGAACGCCAAGAGACCCAGTACTTC.

The chain links TRBV15 to TRBJ1-5; D not certain. The V gene's germline CDR1 is LNHNV and CDR2 YYDKDF (reference sequence). Trimming shortened V by 0 bases and J by 4 bases, and 10 bases separated the two germline ends. The CDR3 loop spans 15 amino acids. CDR3 sequence (DNA): TGTGCCACCAGCAGAGATCGCACAGTGAATCAGCCCCAGCATTTT. It translates to CATSRDRTVNQPQHF.

The V call is TRBV11-2, the J call TRBJ2-2, with 16 bases that match TRBD2. V trimming: 5 bases; J trimming: 6 bases; junction bases outside the gene matches: 21. Germline V gives CDR1 SGHAT, CDR2 FQNNGV. The CDR3 runs 22 residues. The CDR3 DNA reads as TGTGCCAGCAGCCTAGGGGGCGGAATAGGGACTAGCGGGAGGGCCACATCCGGGGAGCTGTTTTTT. Its protein product is CASSLGGGIGTSGRATSGELFF.